What follows is one TCR beta chain and its context. J lost 3 bases, V lost 4 bases, and 6 bases had no gene match. This CDR3 is built from 14 residues. Germline V CDR1 and CDR2: SEHNR, FQNEAQ (reference sequence). These data belong to a study of blood T cell repertoires in COVID-19. About the research overall: PBMCs, B-cell-depleted T cells, or T cells were the source of the cDNA or gDNA that made up the material.

In the source study's methods: Counts of nucleated cells, estimated from reference gene primer amplification, were obtained. The table came from immunoSEQ multiplex PCR; TCRdb's copy has only in-frame clones and leaves some out. D and trimming were read from the DNA, whereas the V and J calls and clone size are those reported in that table. This sample has around 190,000 clones, with roughly 83% found just once. Patients in Seattle were enrolled during active infection, then followed longitudinally. Sequencing input: peripheral blood. The J gene is TRBJ2-7, the V gene TRBV7-9, with 7 positions matching TRBD1. This receptor was identified in a woman in her thirties or forties with COVID-19, enrolled during active disease. DNA of the CDR3: TGTGCCAGCAGCTCGACAGGGAATCTCTACGAGCAGTACTTC. Translated, it gives CASSSTGNLYEQYF.